This T cell receptor beta chain was documented in a study of monozygotic twins with inflammatory bowel disease. CDR1 SGHTA and CDR2 FQGNSA come from the germline V gene. The CDR3 totals 17 residues. Per sample, reverse transcription was split into eight reactions. TCRdb processed the 5' RACE reads again and assigns one entry to each CDR3 protein, with no DNA. The sample's table shows 110,000 to 150,000 distinct CDR3 sequences. V and J are TRBV7-2 and TRBJ2-5; the TCRdb D gene call, TRBD2, has no DNA to confirm it. The sequencing sample was made of blood. The source is a human donor with ulcerative colitis or Crohn's disease, or a healthy co-twin of an affected twin (not recorded which). The CDR3 is CASSLNGLAGFQETQYF.